This T cell receptor (beta chain) was recorded in a study of blood T cell repertoires in COVID-19. Turning to the study itself: Samples taken during acute and convalescent COVID-19 were collected in the United States, Italy and Spain. T cells, B-cell-depleted T cells, or PBMCs supplied cDNA or gDNA.

As processed by the authors: Amplification from reference gene primers served as the basis for estimated nucleated cell counts. TCRdb's table, derived via immunoSEQ multiplex PCR, lists solely in-frame clones and lacks some. V, J and clone size derive from that table, while D and trimming were established from the DNA sequence. The sample has about 52,000 clones, about 90% seen once. The CDR3 consists of 14 residues. CDR1 and CDR2 from the germline V gene are KGHSH and LQKENI. The ends lost 3 bases at V and 4 bases at J; junction bases unmatched: 3. The clonotype originates from a man in his fifties or sixties with active COVID-19. The sequenced material came from peripheral blood. The chain couples TRBV18 to TRBJ1-5; 7 bases map to TRBD1. CDR3 protein: CASSPQGGNQPQHF. CDR3 nucleotide sequence: TGTGCCAGCTCACCGCAGGGGGGTAATCAGCCCCAGCATTTT.